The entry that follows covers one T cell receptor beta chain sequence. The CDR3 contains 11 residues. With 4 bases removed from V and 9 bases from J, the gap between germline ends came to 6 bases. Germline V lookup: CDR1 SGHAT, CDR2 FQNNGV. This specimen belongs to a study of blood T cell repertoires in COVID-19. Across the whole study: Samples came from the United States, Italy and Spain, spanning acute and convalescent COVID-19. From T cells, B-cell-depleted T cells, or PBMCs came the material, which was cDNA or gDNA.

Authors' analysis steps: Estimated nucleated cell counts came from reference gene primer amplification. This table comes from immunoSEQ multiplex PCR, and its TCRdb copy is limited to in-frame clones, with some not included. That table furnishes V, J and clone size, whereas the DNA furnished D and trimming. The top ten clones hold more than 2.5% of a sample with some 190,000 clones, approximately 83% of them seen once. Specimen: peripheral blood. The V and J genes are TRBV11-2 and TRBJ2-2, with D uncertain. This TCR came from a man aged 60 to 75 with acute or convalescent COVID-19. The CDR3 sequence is CASSSYWELFF. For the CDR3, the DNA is TGTGCCAGCAGCTCCTATTGGGAGCTGTTTTTT.